This record looks at one T cell receptor (beta chain) sequence and its context. The target antigen is unknown. The CDR3 has 17 residues. V lost 5 bases, J lost 1 base, and 8 bases stayed unmatched. Per germline, CDR1 PRHDT and CDR2 FYEKMQ (reference sequence). Measured with immunoSEQ multiplex PCR; TCRdb has only the in-frame clones, and not every one. This table has approximately 120,000 clones, about 86% appearing once. Every patient had mismatch repair deficiency by PCR or immunohistochemistry. This record comes from a study of PD-1 blockade in mismatch repair-deficient tumors. Study-level background: Enrolled about 2012-2017, patients had progressing, pretreated mismatch repair-deficient cancers of about a dozen types.

General study findings and limits: Rapid post-treatment expansion, then contraction, generally preceding radiologic response, marked tumor-resident clones.

This chain links TRBV13 with TRBJ2-3; 11 positions match TRBD2. The sequencing used peripheral blood, collected 44 weeks after starting pembrolizumab. This TCR derives from an adult with mismatch repair-deficient cancer. The CDR3 region has the DNA TGTGCCAGCAGCCCCGACGGGACTAGCGGAGGCACAGATACGCAGTATTTT. It is translated as CASSPDGTSGGTDTQYF.